The next 14 T cell receptor beta chains were all read from a single sample in a study of blood T cell repertoires in COVID-19. Clones were sequenced by immunoSEQ multiplex PCR, and TCRdb holds only the in-frame ones, with some missing. The sample lists about 140,000 clones, 80% occurring once. The sequencing sample was made of peripheral blood. The receptors here all came from a woman aged 45-65 years with acute or convalescent COVID-19.

A single count supports this clone. V gene TRBV28 combines with J gene TRBJ1-4; TRBD1 is a possible D gene (6 bases). V shed 5 bases and J shed 7 bases, with 14 bases lying between them. This CDR3 region has 14 residues. Germline lookup yields CDR1 MDHEN and CDR2 SYDVKM. CDR3 nucleotides: TGTGCCAGCAGTCCCGGGAAAGGGGGTGAAAAACTGTTTTTT. Translation gives CASSPGKGGEKLFF.

The CDR3: CATSDSTASTDTQYF. CDR3 bases: TGTGCCACCAGTGATTCGACAGCTAGCACAGATACGCAGTATTTT. The chain couples TRBV24-1 to TRBJ2-3; D is possibly TRBD1 (5 bases). CDR1 and CDR2 (germline): KGHDR, SFDVKD. Trimming removed 2 bases at V and 0 bases at J, with 8 bases between. The CDR3 consists of 15 residues.

The chain carries TRBV21-1 and TRBJ2-1; TRBD2, the table's D call, lacks a check against the DNA. TRBV21-1 represents a pseudogene. This CDR3 comprises 13 residues. CDR3 in DNA: TGTGCACCAGCAGGGTTGCGGGGGAGTGAGCAGTTCTTC. Encoded protein: CAPAGLRGSEQFF.

The V and J genes are TRBV6-5 and TRBJ2-5; 7 bases match TRBD2. Germline V CDR1 and CDR2: MNHEY, SVGAGI. This CDR3 has 13 amino acids. V gave up 5 bases and J gave up 2 bases; unmatched junction bases: 2. The CDR3 sequence is CASSPGLQETQYF. CDR3 bases: TGTGCCAGCAGTCCGGGACTACAAGAGACCCAGTACTTC.

J is TRBJ2-7 and V is TRBV6-4, with no clear D. The CDR3 has 13 amino acids. Germline values: CDR1 MRHNA, CDR2 SNTAGT. Trimming took off 3 bases at V and 7 bases at J, with 13 bases between the two ends. The CDR3 coding sequence is TGTGCCAGCAGTGAACCCAAGTCGAGGGAGCAGTACTTC. Its protein is CASSEPKSREQYF.

The chain uses TRBV5-8 and TRBJ1-2; 7 nucleotides match TRBD1. V lost 5 bases and J lost 7; bases outside the gene matches: 5. Germline loops: CDR1 SGHTS, CDR2 YDEGEE. CDR3 length: 12 residues. In nucleotides, the CDR3 is TGTGCCAGCAGGATACAGGGGCGTGGCTACACCTTC. This codes for CASRIQGRGYTF. Full variable domain (outside the CDR3, taken from reference TRBV5-8 and TRBJ1-2): EAGVTQSPTHLIKTRGQQATLRCSPISGHTSVYWYQQALGLGLQFLLWYDEGEERNRGNFPPRFSGRQFPNYSSELNVNALELEDSALYLCASRIQGRGYTFGSGTRLTVV.

This rearrangement joins TRBV6-2 or TRBV6-3 to TRBJ2-3, with D perhaps matching TRBD2 (7 bases). V was trimmed by 6 bases and J by 4 bases, leaving 23 bases between them. CDR1 and CDR2 (germline): MNHEY, SVGEGT. This CDR3 is 17 amino acids long. As DNA, the CDR3 is TGTGCCAGCAGCCGCGACCTTCAAAGGGGGGGCTCAGATACGCAGTATTTT. It codes for CASSRDLQRGGSDTQYF.

This chain links TRBV12-3 or TRBV12-4 with TRBJ1-2; D remains ambiguous. The CDR3 runs 12 residues. The ends were cut back, 2 bases at V and 8 bases at J, with 9 bases in the middle. The CDR3: CASSLMRYGYTF. CDR3 coding DNA: TGTGCCAGCAGTTTAATGAGGTACGGCTACACCTTC.

The chain has TRBV7-9 and TRBJ2-1; TRBD2 matches 12 bases. Germline V gene sequence: CDR1 SEHNR, CDR2 FQNEAQ (reference sequence). Trimming at V came to 6 bases and at J to 4 bases, leaving 13 bases not matched to a gene. The CDR3 is 18 residues long. CDR3 sequence reads: CASRHRGDLAGGYNEQFF. The CDR3 DNA is TGTGCCAGCAGGCATCGCGGCGACCTAGCGGGGGGGTACAATGAGCAGTTCTTC.

The chain recombines TRBV18 with TRBJ1-6; 10 positions match TRBD1. Germline CDR1 KGHSH, CDR2 LQKENI. The CDR3 loop spans 15 amino acids. With 6 bases clipped from V and 8 bases from J, the junction kept 7 bases outside the gene matches. Here the CDR3 reads CASSTSGTGDSPLHF. The DNA of the CDR3 is TGTGCCAGCTCCACCAGCGGGACAGGGGATTCACCCCTCCACTTT.

This clone has just a few counts. V and J are TRBV28 and TRBJ1-5; 9 nucleotides match TRBD1. CDR3 length: 16 residues. The germline CDR1 and CDR2 sequences are MDHEN and SYDVKM. The V and J ends lost 3 bases and 2 bases, in that order; junction bases with no gene match: 5. CDR3 sequence (DNA): TGTGCCAGCAGTTTTGGACAGGGGATGGGCAATCAGCCCCAGCATTTT. This codes for CASSFGQGMGNQPQHF.

The chain joins TRBV9 to TRBJ2-7; maybe TRBD2 (6 bases). The CDR3 sequence is 12 residues long. Trimming stripped 7 bases from V and 3 bases from J, with 11 bases between. Looked up from germline, CDR1 is SGDLS and CDR2 is YYNGEE. CDR3: CASGDSNYEQYF. The DNA for the CDR3 is TGTGCCAGCGGGGACTCCAACTACGAGCAGTACTTC.

The rearrangement links TRBV5-1 to TRBJ1-6, with a weak D call TRBD1 (5 bases). The CDR3 is made up of 14 amino acids. Germline assignment: CDR1 SGHRS and CDR2 YFSETQ. The V end was cut by 4 bases, the J end by 14 bases, with 19 bases between. The CDR3 nucleotides read TGCGCCAGCAGCCCTACGGGGGGGGAAAGAGCCCTCCACTTT. Protein sequence: CASSPTGGERALHF.

CDR3 in DNA: TGTGCCATCAGTGGAGGGACAGGGATCACTGAAGCTTTCTTT. This gives the protein CAISGGTGITEAFF. The chain links TRBV10-3 to TRBJ1-1, with 9 bases lining up with TRBD1. CDR1 and CDR2 (germline): ENHRY, SYGVKD. The CDR3 contains 14 residues. With 4 bases clipped from V and 4 bases from J, the junction kept 4 bases outside the gene matches.